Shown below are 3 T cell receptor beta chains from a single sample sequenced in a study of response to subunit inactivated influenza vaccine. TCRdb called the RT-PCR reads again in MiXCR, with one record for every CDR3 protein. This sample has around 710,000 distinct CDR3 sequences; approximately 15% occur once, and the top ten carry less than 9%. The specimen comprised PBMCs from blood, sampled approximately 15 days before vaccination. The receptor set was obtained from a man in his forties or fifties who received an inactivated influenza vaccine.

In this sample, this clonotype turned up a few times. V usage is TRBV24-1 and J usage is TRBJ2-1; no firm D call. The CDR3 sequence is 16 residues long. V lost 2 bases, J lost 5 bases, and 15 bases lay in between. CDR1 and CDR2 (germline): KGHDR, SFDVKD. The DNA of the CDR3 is TGTGCCACCAGTGATTCCGGGCCCAGAAGGCACAATGAGCAGTTCTTC. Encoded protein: CATSDSGPRRHNEQFF.

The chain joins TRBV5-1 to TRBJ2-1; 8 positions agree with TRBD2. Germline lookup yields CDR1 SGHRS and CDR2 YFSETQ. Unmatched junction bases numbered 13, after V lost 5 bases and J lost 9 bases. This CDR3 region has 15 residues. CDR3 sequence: CASRLLAEGLGEQFF. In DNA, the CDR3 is TGCGCCAGCAGACTACTAGCGGAGGGGTTGGGTGAGCAGTTCTTC.

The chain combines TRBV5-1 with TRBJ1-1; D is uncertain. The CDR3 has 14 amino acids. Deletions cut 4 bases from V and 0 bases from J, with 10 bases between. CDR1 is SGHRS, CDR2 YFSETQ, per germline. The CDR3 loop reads CASSVRDLNTEAFF. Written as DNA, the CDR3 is TGCGCCAGCAGCGTGAGGGATTTGAACACTGAAGCTTTCTTT.